The 30 T cell receptor beta chains given below trace back to one sample, sequenced in a study of OX40 agonist ivuxolimab in advanced cancers. Profiled with immunoSEQ multiplex PCR; TCRdb holds only in-frame clones, not every one. The sample records 95,000 to 100,000 clones, about 84% being singletons. This specimen was CD4+ or CD8+ T cells sorted from blood, taken in a trial of the OX40 agonist ivuxolimab. These receptors came from an adult with an advanced solid tumor such as melanoma, head and neck, liver or kidney cancer.

This chain uses TRBV14 with TRBJ2-7, with D perhaps matching TRBD1 (5 bases). Germline loops: CDR1 SGHDN, CDR2 FVKESK. This CDR3 is built from 15 residues. Trimming pared 4 bases from V and 6 bases from J, leaving 19 bases between. This chain's CDR3 is CASSLGRGARGEQYF. For the CDR3, the DNA is TGTGCCAGCAGCCTTGGCCGTGGGGCGCGTGGCGAGCAGTACTTC.

This chain connects TRBV27 to TRBJ1-6; 8 nucleotides agree with TRBD1. The CDR3 spans 15 residues. V dropped 5 bases and J dropped 8; count of bases not matched to a gene: 8. From germline, CDR1 is MNHEY and CDR2 SMNVEV (reference sequence). The CDR3 loop is CASSAGQGVDSPLHF. CDR3 nucleotide sequence: TGTGCCAGCAGTGCTGGACAGGGAGTGGATTCACCCCTCCACTTT.

The chain links TRBV6-6 to TRBJ2-5; 7 bases line up with TRBD1. This CDR3 spans 15 amino acids. The ends lost 4 bases at V and 5 bases at J; junction bases unmatched: 10. Germline CDR1 MNHNY, CDR2 SVGAGI (reference sequence). DNA for the CDR3: TGTGCCAGCAGTTCAGACAGGGCCATTGGGGAGACCCAGTACTTC. It encodes CASSSDRAIGETQYF.

The chain couples TRBV7-9 to TRBJ2-2; no firm D call. V lost 1 base to trimming and J lost 3 bases, with 6 bases between them. The CDR3 has 14 amino acids. CDR1 is SEHNR, CDR2 FQNEAQ, per germline (reference sequence). The CDR3 nucleotides are TGTGCCAGCAGCTTAGTTGGTGACACCGGGGAGCTGTTTTTT. Translated: CASSLVGDTGELFF.

The chain combines TRBV6-5 with TRBJ1-2; the D gene is possibly TRBD1 (6 bases). CDR1 is MNHEY and CDR2 is SVGAGI in the germline V gene. Trimming shortened V by 6 bases and J by 3 bases, and 17 bases separated the two germline ends. CDR3 length: 15 residues. The CDR3 region has the DNA TGTGCCAGCAGCTCACCCCCGGACAGTGACTATGGCTACACCTTC. Amino acids: CASSSPPDSDYGYTF.

V usage is TRBV30 and J usage is TRBJ2-5, with TRBD1 matching over 8 bases. The CDR3 loop spans 14 amino acids. Trimming at V came to 5 bases and at J to 5 bases, leaving 10 bases not matched to a gene. The germline CDR1 and CDR2 sequences are GTSNPN and SVGIG (reference sequence). The CDR3 nucleotides are TGTGCCTGGGGCCTCTACAGGGGGAGGGAGACCCAGTACTTC. This codes for CAWGLYRGRETQYF. Full variable domain (rest looked up from reference TRBV30 and TRBJ2-5): SQTIHQWPATLVQPVGSPLSLECTVEGTSNPNLYWYRQAAGRGLQLLFYSVGIGQISSEVPQNLSASRPQDRQFILSSKKLLLSDSGFYLCAWGLYRGRETQYFGPGTRLLVL.

V and J are TRBV7-6 and TRBJ1-4; tentative D call: TRBD1 (5 bases). The CDR3 has 15 residues. CDR1 is SGHVS, CDR2 FNYEAQ, per germline. V shed 0 bases and J shed 7 bases, with 12 bases lying between them. The DNA of the CDR3 is TGTGCCAGCAGCTTAGCGGGGTATCAGGGTGAAAAACTGTTTTTT. Its translation is CASSLAGYQGEKLFF. Combining the CDR3 with reference TRBV7-6 and TRBJ1-4 gives the whole variable domain GAGVSQSPRYKVTKRGQDVALRCDPISGHVSLYWYRQALGQGPEFLTYFNYEAQQDKSGLPNDRFSAERPEGSISTLTIQRTEQRDSAMYRCASSLAGYQGEKLFFGSGTQLSVL.

The chain has TRBV21-1 and TRBJ1-5. TRBV21-1 is annotated as a pseudogene. The CDR3 has 15 amino acids. CDR3 nucleotide sequence: TGTGCCAGCAACGGGGCCGGCTATAGCAATCAGCCCCAGCATTTT. Residues: CASNGAGYSNQPQHF.

The chain is built from TRBV2 and TRBJ1-4, with 10 bases aligning to TRBD1. The CDR3 has 15 residues. Germline V gives CDR1 SNHLY, CDR2 FYNNEI. V dropped 7 bases and J dropped 3; count of bases not matched to a gene: 5. In DNA, the CDR3 is TGTGCCAGCACCGACAGGGGGCGGTCTAATGAAAAACTGTTTTTT. This gives the protein CASTDRGRSNEKLFF.

This clone was observed a single time. The same CDR3 also results from other DNA sequences found in this sample. This chain connects TRBV7-9 to TRBJ1-1; D remains unclear. Trimming cost V 0 bases and J 5 bases, with 4 bases left between them. CDR3 length: 12 amino acids. CDR1 and CDR2 from the germline V gene are SEHNR and FQNEAQ (reference sequence). Written as DNA, the CDR3 is TGTGCCAGCAGCTTAGCAGGGACTGAAGCTTTCTTT. It yields the protein CASSLAGTEAFF. Combining the CDR3 with reference TRBV7-9 and TRBJ1-1 gives the whole variable domain DTGVSQNPRHKITKRGQNVTFRCDPISEHNRLYWYRQTLGQGPEFLTYFQNEAQLEKSRLLSDRFSAERPKGSFSTLEIQRTEQGDSAMYLCASSLAGTEAFFGQGTRLTVV.

The chain is built from TRBV5-1 and TRBJ1-1; a possible D gene is TRBD1 (5 bases). CDR3 length: 13 residues. V lost 5 bases to trimming and J lost 1 base, with 9 bases between them. Germline CDR1 reads SGHRS; CDR2 reads YFSETQ. The CDR3 coding sequence is TGCGCCAGCAGTGTCAGGGAGAACACTGAAGCTTTCTTT. Its translation: CASSVRENTEAFF. The full variable domain, with the rest looked up from reference TRBV5-1 and TRBJ1-1, is KAGVTQTPRYLIKTRGQQVTLSCSPISGHRSVSWYQQTPGQGLQFLFEYFSETQRNKGNFPGRFSGRQFSNSRSEMNVSTLELGDSALYLCASSVRENTEAFFGQGTRLTVV.

This chain links TRBV27 with TRBJ2-7, with 8 bases fitting TRBD1. Per germline, CDR1 MNHEY and CDR2 SMNVEV (reference sequence). This CDR3 is 16 amino acids long. J was trimmed by 2 bases and V by 4 bases; bases with no gene match: 10. The CDR3, as DNA: TGTGCCAGCAGTTCCCCCTCCCGGGACAGGACCTACGAGCAGTACTTC. Translating it yields CASSSPSRDRTYEQYF.

V usage is TRBV6-5 and J usage is TRBJ1-5; 9 bases align to TRBD1. CDR1 and CDR2 from the germline V gene are MNHEY and SVGAGI. This CDR3 comprises 15 residues. J gave up 6 bases and V 0 bases, and 3 bases lay outside the gene matches. The CDR3 nucleotides are TGTGCCAGCAGTTACTCCAACAGGGGGCTTCAGCCCCAGCATTTT. This codes for CASSYSNRGLQPQHF.

The rearrangement joins TRBV7-2 to TRBJ2-5; 9 positions match TRBD1. Near its end, the DNA agrees better with TRBJ2-7, so the J call may be wrong. CDR1 and CDR2 from the germline V gene are SGHTA and FQGNSA. CDR3 size: 16 residues. The CDR3 reads CASSLASGQGHYEQYF. In DNA, the CDR3 is TGTGCCAGCAGCTTAGCCTCGGGACAGGGTCACTACGAGCAGTACTTC.

This chain connects TRBV27 to TRBJ2-3; the D is unclear. CDR1 is MNHEY and CDR2 is SMNVEV in the germline V gene (reference sequence). The CDR3 contains 12 residues. The V and J ends lost 6 bases and 0 bases respectively, with 4 bases between them. The CDR3 sequence is CASSGSTDTQYF. The CDR3 bases are TGTGCCAGCAGCGGAAGCACAGATACGCAGTATTTT.

The chain links TRBV7-9 to TRBJ1-3; D remains ambiguous. Per the germline V gene, CDR1 is SEHNR and CDR2 is FQNEAQ (reference sequence). Trimming removed 6 bases at V and 0 bases at J, with 12 bases between. CDR3 length equals 15 residues. The DNA for the CDR3 is TGTGCCAGCAGGCCGGCAGTCTTCTCTGGAAACACCATATATTTT. This translates into CASRPAVFSGNTIYF.

V and J are TRBV6-5 and TRBJ2-6; D perhaps matches TRBD1 (5 bases). The CDR3 totals 14 residues. V dropped 5 bases and J dropped 4 bases, with 9 bases sitting between them. Germline CDR1 reads MNHEY; CDR2 reads SVGAGI. The CDR3 DNA reads TGTGCCAGCAGTCCCCAGGGAGGGGCCAACGTCCTGACTTTC. Residues: CASSPQGGANVLTF.

This clone was seen a few times. The chain carries TRBV6-5 and TRBJ1-1; TRBD1 is a possible D gene (5 bases). Trimming shortened V by 7 bases and J by 4 bases, and 13 bases separated the two germline ends. The CDR3 totals 13 residues. Per germline, CDR1 MNHEY and CDR2 SVGAGI. The CDR3: CASNSGGGTEAFF. The CDR3 coding sequence is TGTGCCAGCAACTCGGGGGGGGGCACTGAAGCTTTCTTT.

This clone was counted once. V and J are TRBV2 and TRBJ2-3; D ambiguous. The germline V gene encodes CDR1 SNHLY and CDR2 FYNNEI. The V end lost 9 bases, the J end lost 2 bases, and 15 bases lay between the germline ends. The CDR3 loop spans 14 amino acids. CDR3 residues: CARQWDPNTDTQYF. The CDR3 DNA follows: TGTGCCAGGCAGTGGGATCCAAACACAGATACGCAGTATTTT.

The CDR3 region has the DNA TGTGCCAGCACCTCGACAGGGACCCTCTACGAGCAGTACTTC. Protein: CASTSTGTLYEQYF. The V and J genes are TRBV6-5 and TRBJ2-7; TRBD1 agrees at 7 bases. The junction had 9 bases not matched to a gene; V was cut back by 7 bases and J by 3 bases. This CDR3 spans 14 amino acids. Germline V lookup: CDR1 MNHEY, CDR2 SVGAGI.

This clone was counted a single time. The rearrangement uses TRBV27 and TRBJ1-1; D may be TRBD1 (6 bases). This CDR3 is built from 14 residues. The V gene's germline CDR1 is MNHEY and CDR2 SMNVEV (reference sequence). Trimming removed 6 bases from V and 6 bases from J, with 17 bases in between. CDR3 bases: TGTGCCAGCAGCGGGGGGGGGCGACTCGCTGAAGCTTTCTTT. Its translation: CASSGGGRLAEAFF.

The chain has TRBV2 and TRBJ1-2, with D tentatively TRBD1 (5 bases). Germline-derived CDR1 and CDR2 are SNHLY and FYNNEI. CDR3 length: 12 amino acids. V gave up 6 bases and J gave up 7 bases, with 12 bases separating them. The CDR3 loop is CASSLSGGGYTF. As DNA, the CDR3 is TGTGCCAGCAGCTTGTCGGGGGGTGGCTACACCTTC.

The CDR3 loop is CASSVQGTLSFSGNTIYF. The CDR3 DNA reads as TGTGCCAGCAGTGTACAGGGGACCCTCTCATTCTCTGGAAACACCATATATTTT. V and J are TRBV2 and TRBJ1-3; TRBD1 aligns across 7 bases. Losses at the gene ends were 4 bases for V and 0 bases for J; bases not matched to a gene: 12. This CDR3 contains 18 residues. Germline V CDR1 and CDR2: SNHLY, FYNNEI.

This chain uses TRBV7-6 with TRBJ1-4; D not resolved. This CDR3 is built from 17 residues. Trimming cost V 1 base and J 0 bases, with 12 bases left between them. CDR1 is SGHVS and CDR2 is FNYEAQ in the germline V gene. This chain's CDR3 is CASSLGVSYTTNEKLFF. In DNA form, the CDR3 reads TGTGCCAGCAGCTTAGGAGTATCCTATACAACTAATGAAAAACTGTTTTTT.

The CDR3 is CASSMGDTEQYF. For the CDR3, the DNA is TGTGCCAGTAGTATGGGGGACACCGAGCAGTACTTC. The genes are TRBV19 and TRBJ2-7; possible D gene TRBD1, 6 bases. The germline V gene encodes CDR1 LNHDA and CDR2 SQIVND (reference sequence). V was trimmed by 3 bases and J by 6 bases, leaving 9 bases between them. This CDR3 has 12 residues.

The rearrangement joins TRBV5-4 to TRBJ2-7; possibly TRBD1 for D (6 bases). Trimming took 0 bases from V and 6 from J, leaving 10 bases between them. CDR1 is SGHNT and CDR2 is YYREEE in the germline V gene (reference sequence). This CDR3 is 13 amino acids long. CDR3 amino acids: CASSLAQGLEQYF. The CDR3 bases are TGTGCCAGCAGCTTGGCCCAGGGGCTCGAGCAGTACTTC.

This chain joins TRBV7-2 and TRBJ2-4, with 8 bases identical to TRBD2. The CDR3 contains 14 residues. The trim removed 4 bases at V and 7 bases at J, leaving 6 bases unmatched. Germline lookup yields CDR1 SGHTA and CDR2 FQGNSA. CDR3 region: CASSSLGGANIQYF. The CDR3 coding sequence is TGTGCCAGCAGCTCACTCGGGGGGGCCAACATTCAGTACTTC.

The chain is built from TRBV6-6 and TRBJ2-7; TRBD2 might be the D (5 bases). V dropped 9 bases and J dropped 6 bases, with 18 bases sitting between them. Germline loops: CDR1 MNHNY, CDR2 SVGAGI (reference sequence). CDR3 size: 13 residues. The CDR3 DNA is TGTGCCAGTGCCGGGATGTGGGTTGCCGAGCAGTACTTC. Translation gives CASAGMWVAEQYF.

This clone has just a few counts. The chain links TRBV29-1 to TRBJ2-7, with a weak D call TRBD2 (6 bases). Germline values: CDR1 SQVTM, CDR2 ANQGSEA. V was cut by 7 bases and J by 3 bases, with 13 bases left in between. The CDR3 runs 12 residues. CDR3 sequence: CSARDSIYEQYF. In DNA, the CDR3 is TGCAGCGCCCGGGACTCGATCTACGAGCAGTACTTC.

This chain connects TRBV7-9 to TRBJ2-3; 8 bases match TRBD2. Germline values: CDR1 SEHNR, CDR2 FQNEAQ (reference sequence). The CDR3 has 15 amino acids. The trim removed 5 bases at V and 2 bases at J, leaving 6 bases unmatched. The chain's CDR3 is CASSRGGSNTDTQYF. The CDR3, as DNA: TGTGCCAGCAGCCGGGGGGGCTCAAACACAGATACGCAGTATTTT.